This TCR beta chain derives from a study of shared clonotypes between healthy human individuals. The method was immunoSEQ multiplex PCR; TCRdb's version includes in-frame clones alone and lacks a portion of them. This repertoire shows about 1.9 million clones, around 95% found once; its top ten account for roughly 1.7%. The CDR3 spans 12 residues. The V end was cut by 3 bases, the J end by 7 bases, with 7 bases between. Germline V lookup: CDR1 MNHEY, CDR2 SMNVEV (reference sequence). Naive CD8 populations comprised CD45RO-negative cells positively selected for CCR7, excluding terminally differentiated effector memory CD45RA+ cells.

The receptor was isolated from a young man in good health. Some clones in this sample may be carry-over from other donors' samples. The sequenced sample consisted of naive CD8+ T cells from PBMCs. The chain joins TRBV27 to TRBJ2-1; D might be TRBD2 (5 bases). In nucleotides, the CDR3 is TGTGCCAGCAGTTTTACGGGAAATGAGCAGTTCTTC. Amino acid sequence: CASSFTGNEQFF.